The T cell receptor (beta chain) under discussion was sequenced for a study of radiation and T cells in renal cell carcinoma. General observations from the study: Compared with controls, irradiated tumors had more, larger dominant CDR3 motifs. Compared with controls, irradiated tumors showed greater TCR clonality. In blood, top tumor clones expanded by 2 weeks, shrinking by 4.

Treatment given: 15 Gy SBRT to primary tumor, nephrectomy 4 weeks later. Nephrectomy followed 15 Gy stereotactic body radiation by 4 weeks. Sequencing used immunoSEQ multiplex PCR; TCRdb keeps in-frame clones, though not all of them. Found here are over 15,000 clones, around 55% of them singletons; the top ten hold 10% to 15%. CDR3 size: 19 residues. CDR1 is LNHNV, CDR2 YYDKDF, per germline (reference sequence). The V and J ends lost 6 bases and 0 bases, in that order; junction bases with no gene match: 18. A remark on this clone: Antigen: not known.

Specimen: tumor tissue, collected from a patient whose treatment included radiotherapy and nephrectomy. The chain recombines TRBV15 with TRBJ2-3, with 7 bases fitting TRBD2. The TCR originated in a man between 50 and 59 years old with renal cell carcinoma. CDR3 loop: CATRSLGGVRTGSTDTQYF. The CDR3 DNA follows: TGTGCCACCAGAAGTCTGGGAGGGGTCAGAACAGGAAGCACAGATACGCAGTATTTT.